This is a list of T cell receptor beta chains from one sample in a study of T cells in Graves' hyperthyroidism and ophthalmopathy. MiXCR was run by TCRdb on the multiplex PCR reads, yielding one entry per CDR3 protein. The repertoire holds some 200,000 distinct CDR3 sequences, with less than 20% as singletons. Sample: blood. The source of these receptors is a woman between 50 and 59 years old with Graves' hyperthyroidism. Each CDR3 is given with its conserved first and last residue. The D gene is left open where the match is weak. Clone size is not always given. Where it is, it says once, few, many or a class for expanded clones.

NA	many	TRBV7-2	TRBJ2-3	CASSFAAQGPTDTQYF	TGTGCCAGCAGCTTTGCGGCCCAGGGGCCCACAGATACGCAGTATTTT
NA	many	TRBV6-1	TRBJ1-1	CASRGQKGTEAFF	TGTGCCAGCAGGGGACAAAAGGGCACTGAAGCTTTCTTT
TRBD2	many	TRBV20-1	TRBJ2-3	CSATSGSSTDTQYF	TGCAGTGCCACTAGCGGGTCTAGCACAGATACGCAGTATTTT
TRBD2	NA	TRBV5-1	TRBJ2-7	CASSSGLAGGPTYEQYF	TGCGCCAGCAGCTCCGGACTAGCGGGAGGCCCAACCTACGAGCAGTACTTC
TRBD2	many	TRBV12-3/TRBV12-4	TRBJ2-1	CASSFWAGSSGRVEQFF	TGTGCCAGCAGTTTTTGGGCGGGGTCTAGCGGGAGAGTAGAGCAGTTCTTC
TRBD2	many	TRBV3-1	TRBJ2-7	CASSQDFLAVIYEQYF	TGTGCCAGCAGCCAAGATTTCCTAGCGGTAATCTACGAGCAGTACTTC
TRBD2	NA	TRBV4-2	TRBJ2-1	CASSTTEGLAGADEQLF	TGTGCCAGCAGCACCACCGAGGGACTAGCGGGAGCCGATGAGCAGCTCTTC
TRBD1	NA	TRBV10-3	TRBJ2-7	CAISDRQGSYEQYF	TGTGCCATCAGTGATAGACAGGGATCCTACGAGCAGTACTTC
NA	many	TRBV9	TRBJ2-7	CASSVGTASSYEQYF	TGTGCCAGCAGCGTAGGGACGGCGAGCTCCTACGAGCAGTACTTC
TRBD1	many	TRBV2	TRBJ1-2	CASSDWVRTGLGGYTF	TGTGCCAGCAGTGATTGGGTCCGGACAGGGCTTGGGGGCTACACCTTC
TRBD2	NA	TRBV5-6	TRBJ2-3	CASSPNSGSLVDTQYF	TGTGCCAGCAGCCCTAACAGCGGGAGTTTGGTAGATACGCAGTATTTT
NA	many	TRBV11-3	TRBJ2-5	CASSPRDSQETQYF	TGTGCCAGCAGCCCAAGAGACAGCCAAGAGACCCAGTACTTC
NA	many	TRBV27	TRBJ1-5	CASSPGLDAQPQHF	TGTGCCAGCAGTCCGGGCCTGGATGCTCAGCCCCAGCATTTT
TRBD2	NA	TRBV27	TRBJ2-7	CASSLTSGSVTYEQYF	TGTGCCAGCAGTCTAACTAGCGGGAGTGTAACCTACGAGCAGTACTTC
NA	NA	TRBV7-8	TRBJ1-1	CASSLQKPTGATEAFF	TGTGCCAGCAGCTTACAAAAACCAACGGGAGCCACTGAAGCTTTCTTT
NA	once	TRBV27	TRBJ1-5	CASSLRGSSQPQHF	TGTGCCAGCAGTCTCAGGGGAAGTAGTCAGCCCCAGCATTTT
NA	NA	TRBV6-1	TRBJ1-5	CASSATGARDQPQHF	TGTGCCAGCAGTGCCACCGGGGCTCGGGATCAGCCCCAGCATTTT